Listed below are T cell receptor beta chains from one sample, sequenced in a study of sequential checkpoint blockade in melanoma. TCRdb's copy holds only in-frame clones and misses some; the assay was immunoSEQ multiplex PCR. The sample has some 10,000 clones; 23% are singletons. The material sequenced was tumor tissue (inferred from file names), taken from a patient given nivolumab and ipilimumab in sequence. These receptor sequences come from a human donor with melanoma. Both conserved end residues are trimmed from each CDR3. Clone size is given for some rows only: seen once, a few or many times, or a class if the clone is expanded.

v_call,clone_size,cdr3_length,cdr3_aa
TRBV4-1,few,14,ASSPTNREYGQPQH
TRBV11-3,few,14,ASSLGFGGGPVELF
TRBV5-1,medium-sized,15,ASSLVGGRTSTDTQY
TRBV25-1,.,12,ASSPQDRGETQY
TRBV6-8,few,11,ASSYSRDRGLF
TRBV9,few,13,ASSVDGGHYNEQF
TRBV10-2,.,12,ASSTGKVGYGYT
TRBV6-7,.,10,ASSDLQYGYT
TRBV11-3,many,13,ASSPRDRGQETQY
TRBV6-1,many,10,ASSEAEPVQY
TRBV5-1,.,12,ASSLWAGGETQY
TRBV11-3,few,16,ASSLVYLGTGMEEPQH
TRBV6-8,medium-sized,12,ASSYSGGRNTIY
TRBV10-1,.,9,ASSVVGTQY
TRBV19,.,16,ASQRGLAGGLGTDTQY
TRBV4-1,.,14,ASSQIFRFRTDTQY
TRBV6-8,.,12,ASRLQKPNEKLF
TRBV25-1,.,10,ASSEINTEAF
TRBV6-8,few,11,ASSYAGTGTQY
TRBV28,once,13,ASSLVRGGRETQY
TRBV9,many,11,ASSADRYTEAF
TRBV29-1,.,17,SVEEPTGWGEFFGETQY
TRBV14,.,11,ASSQGFRETQY
TRBV9,few,11,ASSVDRLNEQF
TRBV11-3,few,14,ASSLQSGLLNNEQF
TRBV27,.,12,ASSLGTSLFTQY
TRBV11-3,.,12,ASSSTGPFGTQY
TRBV6-8,.,13,ATRAPDRLDNEQF
TRBV6-8,.,14,ASSGLRGPRSYEQY
TRBV6-8,medium-sized,11,ASLAGGLDTQY
TRBV11-3,few,13,ASSLQDVSNQPQH
TRBV5-1,few,13,ASSPRQGVNEKLF
TRBV28,few,13,ASSQGTRYNSPLH
TRBV6-8,.,15,ASRTNLRQVRNQPQH
TRBV7-5,many,12,ASSLVGGTGELF
TRBV19,.,12,ASRDRADYTEAF
TRBV7-1,many,11,ASSLIPGTEAF
TRBV29-1,.,11,SVEDRGTLVQY
TRBV19,.,14,ASSFRQDYSNQPQH
TRBV19,.,12,ASSMTGSTGELF
TRBV15,.,13,ATSRLDSSGNTIY
TRBV6-8,.,10,ASLGPGETQY
TRBV11-3,.,12,ASSPARGGNTIY
TRBV28,few,12,ASKRGANTGELF
TRBV6-8,few,16,ASSYFRFGDSSGNTIY